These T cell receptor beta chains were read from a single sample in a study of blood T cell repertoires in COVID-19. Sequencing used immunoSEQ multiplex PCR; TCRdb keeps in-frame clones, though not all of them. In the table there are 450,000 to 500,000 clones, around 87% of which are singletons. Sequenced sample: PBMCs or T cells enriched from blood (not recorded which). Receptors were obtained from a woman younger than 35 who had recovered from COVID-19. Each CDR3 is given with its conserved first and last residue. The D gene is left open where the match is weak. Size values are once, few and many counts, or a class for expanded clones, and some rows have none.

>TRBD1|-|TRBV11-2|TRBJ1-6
CASSLLTGDNSPLHF
TGTGCCAGCAGCTTATTAACAGGGGATAATTCACCCCTCCACTTT
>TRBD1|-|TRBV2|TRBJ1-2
CASNTGEEYYGYTF
TGTGCCAGCAACACAGGGGAGGAGTACTATGGCTACACCTTC
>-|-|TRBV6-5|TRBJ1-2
CASSYWGGARNYGYTF
TGTGCCAGCAGTTACTGGGGGGGGGCAAGGAACTATGGCTACACCTTC
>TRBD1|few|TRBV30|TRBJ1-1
CAWTTGAQAEAFF
TGTGCCTGGACCACAGGGGCTCAGGCTGAAGCTTTCTTT
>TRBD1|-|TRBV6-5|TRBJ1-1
CASSSATGEWEAFF
TGTGCCAGCAGTTCCGCGACAGGGGAATGGGAAGCTTTCTTT
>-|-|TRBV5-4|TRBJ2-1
CASSQTGLTYNEQFF
TGTGCCAGCAGCCAAACAGGGCTTACCTACAATGAGCAGTTCTTC
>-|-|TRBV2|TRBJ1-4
CASSDSPPTNEKLFF
TGTGCCAGCTCAGACAGCCCACCAACTAATGAAAAACTGTTTTTT
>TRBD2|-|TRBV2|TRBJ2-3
CASTEGGAGGPLQYF
TGTGCCAGCACCGAAGGTGGAGCGGGGGGCCCGTTGCAGTATTTT
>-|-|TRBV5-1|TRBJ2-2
CASSFRDPGELFF
TGCGCCAGCAGCTTCCGGGATCCCGGGGAGCTGTTTTTT
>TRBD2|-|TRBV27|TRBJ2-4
CASSLGEGIQYF
TGTGCCAGCAGTTTAGGGGAGGGCATTCAGTACTTC
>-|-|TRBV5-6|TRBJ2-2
CASSGGRGPSWIGELFF
TGTGCCAGCAGCGGCGGGCGGGGGCCCTCCTGGATCGGGGAGCTGTTTTTT
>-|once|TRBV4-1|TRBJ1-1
CASSRHAGIGATEAFF
TGCGCCAGCAGCCGCCATGCGGGGATCGGGGCCACTGAAGCTTTCTTT
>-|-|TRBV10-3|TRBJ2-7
CAISDVDSSYEQYF
TGTGCCATCAGTGATGTGGACTCTTCCTACGAGCAGTACTTC
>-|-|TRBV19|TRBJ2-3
CASSIIGTDTQYF
TGTGCCAGTAGTATAATCGGCACAGATACGCAGTATTTT
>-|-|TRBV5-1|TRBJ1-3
CASSLYVGNTIYF
TGCGCCAGCAGCTTGTATGTGGGAAACACCATATATTTT
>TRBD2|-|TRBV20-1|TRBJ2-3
CSASTSGGGLGDTQYF
TGCAGTGCTAGTACTTCGGGGGGGGGCCTTGGAGATACGCAGTATTTT
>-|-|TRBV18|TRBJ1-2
CASSPTEYGYTF
TGTGCCAGCTCACCGACGGAGTATGGCTACACCTTC
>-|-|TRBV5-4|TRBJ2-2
CASSPTTVSTGELFF
TGTGCCAGCAGCCCCACGACAGTCTCCACCGGGGAGCTGTTTTTT
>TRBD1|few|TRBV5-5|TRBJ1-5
CASSRPGQGGQPQHF
TGTGCCAGCAGTCGTCCGGGACAGGGCGGTCAGCCCCAGCATTTT
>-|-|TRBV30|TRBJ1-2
CAWRGKGFNYGYTF
TGTGCCTGGAGGGGCAAGGGGTTTAACTATGGCTACACCTTC
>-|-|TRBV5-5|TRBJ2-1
CASSLQQYNEQFF
TGTGCCAGCAGCTTGCAACAATACAATGAGCAGTTCTTC
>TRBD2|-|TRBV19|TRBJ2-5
CASSMVAGGQETQYF
TGTGCCAGTAGTATGGTAGCGGGGGGCCAAGAGACCCAGTACTTC
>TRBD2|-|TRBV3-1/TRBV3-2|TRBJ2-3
CASSQGLAGLSTDTQYF
TGTGCCAGCAGCCAGGGACTAGCGGGACTAAGCACAGATACGCAGTATTTT
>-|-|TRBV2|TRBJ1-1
CASSMTGVLTEAFF
TGTGCCAGCAGTATGACAGGCGTATTGACTGAAGCTTTCTTT
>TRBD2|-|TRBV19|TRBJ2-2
CASIERGGSTGELFF
TGTGCCAGCATAGAGCGGGGGGGCTCCACCGGGGAGCTGTTTTTT
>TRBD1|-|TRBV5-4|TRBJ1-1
CASSLPGTGATEAFF
TGTGCCAGCAGCCTACCCGGGACAGGGGCAACTGAAGCTTTCTTT
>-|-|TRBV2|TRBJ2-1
CASSQGGGAGFF
TGTGCCAGCAGTCAAGGGGGGGGTGCTGGGTTCTTC
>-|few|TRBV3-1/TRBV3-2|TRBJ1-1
CASSHGGNAEAFF
TGTGCCAGCAGCCATGGCGGGAACGCTGAAGCTTTCTTT
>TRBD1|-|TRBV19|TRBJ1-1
CASNRGPATEAFF
TGTGCCAGCAACAGGGGGCCCGCTACTGAAGCTTTCTTT
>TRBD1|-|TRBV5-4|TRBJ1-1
CASSTGQGVSPEAFF
TGTGCCAGCAGCACCGGACAGGGAGTTTCCCCTGAAGCTTTCTTT
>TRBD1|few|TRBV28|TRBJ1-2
CASSFGSGGDYGYTF
TGTGCCAGCAGTTTCGGGTCAGGGGGCGACTATGGCTACACCTTC
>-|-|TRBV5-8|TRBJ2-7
CASRVDTSYEQYF
TGTGCCAGCAGAGTGGACACCTCCTACGAGCAGTACTTC
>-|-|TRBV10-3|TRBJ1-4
CAITPTLMNEKLFF
TGTGCCATCACCCCGACATTGATGAATGAAAAACTGTTTTTT
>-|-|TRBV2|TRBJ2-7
CASRQGSIDEQYF
TGTGCCAGCCGGCAGGGCTCAATCGACGAGCAGTACTTC
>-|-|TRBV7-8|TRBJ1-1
CASSPTGFGEAFF
TGTGCCAGCAGCCCTACAGGTTTTGGTGAAGCTTTCTTT
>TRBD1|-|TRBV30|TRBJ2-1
CAWSVKGQGSNEQFF
TGTGCCTGGAGCGTTAAGGGACAGGGGTCCAATGAGCAGTTCTTC
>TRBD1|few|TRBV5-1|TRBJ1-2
CASSLATGGIYGYTF
TGCGCCAGCAGCTTGGCGACAGGGGGGATCTATGGCTACACCTTC
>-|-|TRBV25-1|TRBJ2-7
CASSPEPQGNNYEQYF
TGTGCCAGCAGTCCAGAACCCCAGGGGAATAACTACGAGCAGTACTTC
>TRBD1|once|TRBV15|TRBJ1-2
CATSLSTQGAGYTF
TGTGCCACCAGCCTTTCAACCCAGGGGGCGGGCTACACCTTC
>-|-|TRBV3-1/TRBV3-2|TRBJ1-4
CASSQESPATNEKLFF
TGTGCCAGCAGCCAAGAATCGCCAGCAACTAATGAAAAACTGTTTTTT
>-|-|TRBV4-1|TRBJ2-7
CASSQWVLRVGHVHEQYF
TGCGCCAGCAGCCAATGGGTATTACGAGTGGGACACGTCCACGAGCAGTACTTC
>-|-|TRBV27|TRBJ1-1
CASRLTMNTEAFF
TGTGCCAGCAGGCTAACTATGAACACTGAAGCTTTCTTT
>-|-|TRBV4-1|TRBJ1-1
CASSQVQGQNTEAFF
TGCGCCAGCAGTCAGGTCCAGGGACAGAACACTGAAGCTTTCTTT
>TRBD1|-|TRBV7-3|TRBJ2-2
CASSSNRGTGELFF
TGTGCCAGCAGCTCCAACAGGGGGACCGGGGAGCTGTTTTTT
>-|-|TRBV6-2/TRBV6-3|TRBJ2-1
CASSPLLGGSYNEQFF
TGTGCCAGCAGTCCCCTCTTGGGGGGCTCCTACAATGAGCAGTTCTTC